This record concerns one TCR beta chain sequence. This specimen comes from a study of blood T cell repertoires in COVID-19. Overall study context: Italy, Spain and the United States were the sources of the convalescent and acute COVID-19 samples. Sample material is recorded as cDNA or gDNA derived from T cells, B-cell-depleted T cells, or PBMCs.

Trimming cost V 5 bases and J 6 bases, with 20 bases left between them. Germline V gene data show CDR1 as MNHNY and CDR2 as SVGAGI (reference sequence). The CDR3 is 16 residues long. Authors' methods: For nucleated cells, counts were estimated from reference gene primer amplification. TCRdb's copy holds only in-frame clones and misses some; the assay was immunoSEQ multiplex PCR. V and J calls and clone size follow that table, whereas D and trimming were derived from the DNA. The table includes 300,000 to 350,000 clones, nearly 90% detected once. Sequencing was performed on peripheral blood. The V call is TRBV6-6, the J call TRBJ2-1, with D perhaps matching TRBD1 (6 bases). This receptor was identified in a woman aged 35 to 49 with COVID-19, enrolled during active disease. The CDR3 bases are TGTGCCAGCAGTAGCCTCGGGACAAGAGCCTCCAATGAGCAGTTCTTC. This codes for CASSSLGTRASNEQFF.